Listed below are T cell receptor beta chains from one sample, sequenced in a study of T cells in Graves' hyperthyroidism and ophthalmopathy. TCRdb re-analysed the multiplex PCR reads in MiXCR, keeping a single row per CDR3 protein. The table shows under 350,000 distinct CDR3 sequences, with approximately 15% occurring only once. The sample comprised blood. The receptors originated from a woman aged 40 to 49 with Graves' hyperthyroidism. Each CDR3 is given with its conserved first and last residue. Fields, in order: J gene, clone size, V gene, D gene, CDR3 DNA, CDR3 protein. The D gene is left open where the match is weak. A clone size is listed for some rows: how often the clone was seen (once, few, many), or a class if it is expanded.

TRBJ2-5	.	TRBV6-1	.	TGTGCCAGCAGTGATGCGGGACTAGAGACCCAGTACTTC	CASSDAGLETQYF
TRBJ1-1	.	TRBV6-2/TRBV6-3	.	TGTGCCAGCAGTTATCAAGGGACCACTGAAGCTTTCTTT	CASSYQGTTEAFF
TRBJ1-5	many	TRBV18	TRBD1	TGTGCCAGCTCACCGGGACAGCATCAGCCCCAGCATTTT	CASSPGQHQPQHF
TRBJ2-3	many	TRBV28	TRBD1	TGTGCCAGCAGTCGACAGGGTGCAGATACGCAGTATTTT	CASSRQGADTQYF
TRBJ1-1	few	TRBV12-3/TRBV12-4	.	TGTGCCAGCAGCCAGGGTTGGACTGAAGCTTTCTTT	CASSQGWTEAFF
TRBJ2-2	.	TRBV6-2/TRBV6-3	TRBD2	TGTGCCAGCAGTTACTCCCGACTAGCGGGAGGTGGGGAGCTGTTTTTT	CASSYSRLAGGGELFF
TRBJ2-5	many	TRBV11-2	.	TGTGCCAGCAGCTTAGTCTTAGGAGAACAAGAGACCCAGTACTTC	CASSLVLGEQETQYF
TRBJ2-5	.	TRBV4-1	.	TGCGCCAGCAGCTGGACAGTACGGGAGACCCAGTACTTC	CASSWTVRETQYF
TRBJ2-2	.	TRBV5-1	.	TGCGCCAGCAGCTTGGATCCTAGCGAGTACACCGGGGAGCTGTTTTTT	CASSLDPSEYTGELFF
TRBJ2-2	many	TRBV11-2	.	TGTGCCAGCAGCTTAGATGCTACTCACACCGGGGAGCTGTTTTTT	CASSLDATHTGELFF
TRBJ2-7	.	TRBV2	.	TGTGCCAGCAGGCGTGAGGTCTACGAGCAGTACTTC	CASRREVYEQYF
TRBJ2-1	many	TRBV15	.	TGTGCCACCGCAGCACTAGCCTCCTCCAACTACAATGAGCAGTTCTTC	CATAALASSNYNEQFF
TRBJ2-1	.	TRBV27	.	TGTGCCAGCAATTTATCAACGGGGGCGGGAGTTGATGATGAGCAGTTCTTC	CASNLSTGAGVDDEQFF
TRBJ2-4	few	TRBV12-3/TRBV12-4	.	TGTGCCAGCAGTTTAGGCGGAAAGGGGGCCAAAAACATTCAGTACTTC	CASSLGGKGAKNIQYF
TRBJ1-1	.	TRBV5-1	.	TGCGCCAGCAGCTTTCAGGGGTCGTATGGGCACACTGAAGCTTTCTTT	CASSFQGSYGHTEAFF
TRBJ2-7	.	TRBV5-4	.	TGTGCCAGCAGCTTATCAGGGCTCAACTACGAGCAGTACTTC	CASSLSGLNYEQYF
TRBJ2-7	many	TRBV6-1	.	TGTGCCAGCAGTGTGTTCCCCCGTCCGATTACCTCCTCCTACGAGCAGTACTTC	CASSVFPRPITSSYEQYF
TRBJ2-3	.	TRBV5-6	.	TGTGCCAGCAGCTTGGTAGCGGCCCGGCAGTATTTT	CASSLVAARQYF
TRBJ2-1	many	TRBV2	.	TGTGCCAGCAGGGGGGGCCGGATTCACAATGAGCAGTTCTTC	CASRGGRIHNEQFF
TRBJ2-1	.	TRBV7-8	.	TGTGCCAGCAGCTTAGTCCAGGACAATGAGCAGTTCTTC	CASSLVQDNEQFF
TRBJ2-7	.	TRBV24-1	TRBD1	TGTGCCACCAGTGATGCCGGGACAGGGGGCTACGAGCAGTACTTC	CATSDAGTGGYEQYF
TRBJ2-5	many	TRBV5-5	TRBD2	TGTGCCAGCAGCTCGAGCGGGAGGGGGACACGGACCCAGTACTTC	CASSSSGRGTRTQYF
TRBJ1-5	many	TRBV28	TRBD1	TGTTCAATCAGGGGGTATAGCAATCAGCCCCAGCATTTT	CSIRGYSNQPQHF
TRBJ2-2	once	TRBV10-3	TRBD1	TGTGCCATCGCCGGGACAGGGCCCACCGGGGAGCTGTTTTTT	CAIAGTGPTGELFF
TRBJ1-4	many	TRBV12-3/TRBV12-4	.	TGTGCCAGCAGTGGGACGGCAACGAAACTGTTTTTT	CASSGTATKLFF
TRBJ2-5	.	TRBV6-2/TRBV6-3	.	TGTGCCAGCAGTTTAGGGGATCCCCAGTACTTC	CASSLGDPQYF
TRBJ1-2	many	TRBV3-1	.	TGTGCCAGCAGCCAAGGAGCCGGGTCCTATGGCTACACCTTC	CASSQGAGSYGYTF
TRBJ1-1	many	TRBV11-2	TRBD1	TGTGCCAGCAGCCGGACAGGAGCTGAAGCTTTCTTT	CASSRTGAEAFF
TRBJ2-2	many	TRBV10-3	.	TGTGCCATCAGCCTGAGCGGAATTAACACCGGGGAGCTGTTTTTT	CAISLSGINTGELFF
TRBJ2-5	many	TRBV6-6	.	TGTGCCAGCAGTTACTCGAGAAACAGGGTGGTGGCCCAGTACTTC	CASSYSRNRVVAQYF
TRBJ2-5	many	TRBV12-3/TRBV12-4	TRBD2	TGTGCCAGCAGTTTCACCGGGACTAGCACAGAGACCCAGTACTTC	CASSFTGTSTETQYF
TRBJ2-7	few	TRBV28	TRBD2	TGTGCCAGCAGGGGGGGGGGAACGGTGTATGAGCAGTACTTC	CASRGGGTVYEQYF
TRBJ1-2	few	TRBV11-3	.	TGTGCCAGCAGCTGGGGTCTCGGAGGCTACACCTTC	CASSWGLGGYTF
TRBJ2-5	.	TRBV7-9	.	TGTGCCAGCAGCTTAGATGTCCAAGAGACCCAGTACTTC	CASSLDVQETQYF
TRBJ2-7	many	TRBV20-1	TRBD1	TGCAGTGCTAGAGCCGGGACAGGGAGCGACGAGCAGTACTTC	CSARAGTGSDEQYF
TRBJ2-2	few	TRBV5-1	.	TGCGCCAGCAGCTTAAGCGCGAACACCGGGGAGCTGTTTTTT	CASSLSANTGELFF
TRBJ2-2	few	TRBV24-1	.	TGTGCCACCGGGCCCAGAGGGGTCATCGGGGAGCTGTTTTTT	CATGPRGVIGELFF
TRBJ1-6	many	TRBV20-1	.	TGCAGTGCTAGAGCGGGACACTTCAATTCACCCCTCCACTTT	CSARAGHFNSPLHF
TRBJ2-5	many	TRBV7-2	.	TGTGCCAGCAGCCAGTTAACCGAGCAAGAGACCCAGTACTTC	CASSQLTEQETQYF
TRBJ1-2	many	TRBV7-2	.	TGTGCCAGCAGCTTCGACCGACTCAACTATGGCTACACCTTC	CASSFDRLNYGYTF
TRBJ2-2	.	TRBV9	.	TGTGCCAGCAGCGAGGGGGTTGACACCGGGGAGCTGTTTTTT	CASSEGVDTGELFF
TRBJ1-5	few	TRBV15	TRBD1	TGTGCCACCAGCAGAGAGGACAGGGCGGCAAATCAGCCCCAGCATTTT	CATSREDRAANQPQHF
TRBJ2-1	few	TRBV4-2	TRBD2	TGTGCCAGCAGCCTGGTCCGGGAGGCGCAGGATGAGCAGTTCTTC	CASSLVREAQDEQFF
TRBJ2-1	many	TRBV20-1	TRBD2	TGCAGTGCTAGGACTAGCGGGTACAATGAGCAGTTCTTC	CSARTSGYNEQFF
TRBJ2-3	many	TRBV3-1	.	TGTGCCAGCAGCCAAGATATCGGACCCTCGCAGTATTTT	CASSQDIGPSQYF
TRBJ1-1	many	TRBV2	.	TGTGCCAGCAGTGTTGAGGGGCGCGGCACTGAAGCTTTCTTT	CASSVEGRGTEAFF
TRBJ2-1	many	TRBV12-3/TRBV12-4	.	TGTGCCAGCACCCTGGGTAGGAATGAGCAGTTCTTC	CASTLGRNEQFF
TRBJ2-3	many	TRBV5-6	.	TGTGCCAGCAGCTTGGGCTACTCCACAGATACGCAGTATTTT	CASSLGYSTDTQYF
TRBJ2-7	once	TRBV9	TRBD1	TGTGCCAGCAGCGGCTTTGACAGGGGGCTGAACGAGCAGTACTTC	CASSGFDRGLNEQYF